This record looks at one T cell receptor beta chain sequence and its context. Genomic DNA came from blood conventional CD4+ T cells gated CD25-low CD127-high. The junction had 14 bases not matched to a gene; V was cut back by 3 bases and J by 1 base. Germline V CDR1 and CDR2: SGDLS, YYNGEE. This CDR3 has 20 residues. The assay was immunoSEQ multiplex PCR, and TCRdb's table has in-frame clones only and misses some. The sample carries fewer than 15,000 clones, 85% to 95% recorded once. The data were obtained in a study of regulatory and conventional T cells in RAG deficiency. This sample was shared with a second study, whose subject was regulatory T cells. As that report states: The PCR used 52 TRBV and 13 TRBJ primers.

V is TRBV9 and J is TRBJ2-2; 11 bases are shared with TRBD2. Input material: CD4+ effector T cells sorted from blood. This receptor was obtained from a human donor in good health. CDR3 DNA sequence: TGTGCCAGCAGCGAGGGGGCCGGACTAGCGGGCCCATTGAACACCGGGGAGCTGTTTTTT. Its protein is CASSEGAGLAGPLNTGELFF.